A single TCR beta chain is shown here with its context. Its antigen is unidentified. V lost 6 bases to trimming and J lost 6 bases; unmatched junction nucleotides: 5. Germline loops: CDR1 MNHNS, CDR2 SASEGT. The CDR3 length is 13 residues. These data come from a study of response to subunit inactivated influenza vaccine. Whole-study findings and limits: The authors proposed limited new T cell recruitment per seasonal influenza vaccination.

MiXCR, run by TCRdb on the RT-PCR reads, gives a single entry per CDR3 protein. The data show some 500,000 distinct CDR3 sequences, about 25% seen once. The J gene is TRBJ1-5, the V gene TRBV6-1; TRBD1 matches 7 bases. The specimen comprised CD4+ T cells sorted from PBMCs, sampled roughly 5 days after vaccination. The receptor was isolated from a man aged 50 to 59 who received an inactivated influenza vaccine. For the CDR3, the DNA is TGTGCCAGCAGAGGGACAGTCGGTCAGCCCCAGCATTTT. It translates to CASRGTVGQPQHF.